This T cell receptor beta chain appears in the sequencing data of a study of T cell clones after liver transplantation. Overall study: Samples came pre-transplant, pre-randomization before withdrawal, and post-randomization after withdrawal ended.

Profiling relied on immunoSEQ multiplex PCR, and the TCRdb table lists in-frame clones only, not all of them. The table includes roughly 100,000 clones, around 84% detected once. This TCR derives from a human patient who received a liver transplant. Some T cells may possibly be graft donor cells. The material sequenced was CD4+ T cells from blood, taken approximately 50 months after liver transplant.

CDR3: CATSRLGRQGGDTQYF. In DNA, the CDR3 is TGTGCCACCAGCAGACTTGGACGACAGGGGGGTGATACGCAGTATTTT. The rearrangement uses TRBV15 and TRBJ2-3, with 9 bases that match TRBD1. This CDR3 comprises 16 residues. Germline lookup yields CDR1 LNHNV and CDR2 YYDKDF (reference sequence). The trim removed 2 bases at V and 6 bases at J, leaving 9 bases unmatched.